The 2 T cell receptor beta chains in this list originate from one sample, sequenced in a study of cytomegalovirus exposure and HLA in healthy donors (dated by TCRdb to 2015 to 2018). The library was produced with the immunoSEQ multiplex PCR assay. The multiplex PCR relied on a mix of 60 forward primers for TCR Vbeta segments and 13 reverse primers for TCR Jbeta segments. TCRdb took this table from immuneACCESS and kept in-frame rearrangements with V and J called. Such tables lack part of the clones; where checked against another copy, unresolved V genes explain under half of the gap, and the rest is unexplained. Present in this sample are some 120,000 clones, about a sixth of which were seen just once. The top ten clones comprise approximately 2.9% of the sample. The specimen sequenced was PBMCs. The receptor source for this set is a female donor in good health and CMV-seropositive.

The J gene is TRBJ2-5, the V gene TRBV9, with TRBD1 matching over 9 bases. V gave up 4 bases and J gave up 0 bases; unmatched junction bases: 4. Germline loops: CDR1 SGDLS, CDR2 YYNGEE. The CDR3 is made up of 15 amino acids. In DNA, the CDR3 is TGTGCCAGCAGCACACGGACAGGGGACCAAGAGACCCAGTACTTC. Amino acids: CASSTRTGDQETQYF.

The rearrangement joins TRBV28 to TRBJ2-7, with TRBD2 as a possible D gene (7 bases). Per the germline V gene, CDR1 is MDHEN and CDR2 is SYDVKM. The V and J ends lost 1 base and 0 bases respectively, with 16 bases between them. The CDR3 is 17 residues long. CDR3 DNA: TGTGCCAGCAGTTTATTTCGTTGGGGGGGCAGCTCCTACGAGCAGTACTTC. Translated: CASSLFRWGGSSYEQYF.